This T cell receptor (beta chain) was profiled in a study of memory CD8 T cells in hepatitis C reinfection. Background on the study: Peak reinfection sampling occurred 3 to 8 weeks after detected reinfection.

This clone was counted only a few times. Profiling relied on immunoSEQ multiplex PCR, and the TCRdb table lists in-frame clones only, not all of them. Counted here are some 40,000 clones, 70% to 90% occurring once; the ten biggest clones make up 1.2%. Documented time point: peak reinfection, 3 to 8 weeks after reinfection detection. Sorted cells were sequenced directly ex vivo without any in vitro expansion. A couple of donors provided sorted CD3+ CD8+ CD45RO- naive CD8 T cells at all three reinfection time points. Sequencing was done on a sample of naive CD8+ T cells sorted from blood. The receptor's source is a young man with hepatitis C virus infection.

The CDR3 sequence: CASSPLADSSYNEQFF. In DNA, the CDR3 is TGTGCCAGCAGCCCCCTAGCCGATAGCTCCTACAATGAGCAGTTCTTC. V gene TRBV9 combines with J gene TRBJ2-1, with a weak D call TRBD2 (5 bases). Trimming cost V 4 bases and J 0 bases, with 14 bases left between them. The CDR3 is made up of 16 amino acids. The V gene's germline CDR1 is SGDLS and CDR2 YYNGEE.